This T cell receptor beta chain comes out of a study of T cell responses to AZD1222 COVID-19 vaccine. For this clone: Its antigen is not known.

Produced via immunoSEQ multiplex PCR; TCRdb's table is partial and in-frame only. The sample carries approximately 200,000 clones, 90% to 95% recorded once. Findings and limits, study-wide: After two AZD1222 doses, spike-specific TCR breadth and depth rose versus day 0. The study found vaccine-associated CD4 TCRs spanning spike, dominant at 160-218 and 743-854.

Germline trimming cut 2 bases from V and 0 bases from J; bases unmatched to any gene: 3. This CDR3 contains 17 residues. CDR1 is SGDLS, CDR2 YYNGEE, per germline. This sequence joins TRBV9 and TRBJ2-2, with 11 bases fitting TRBD1. This TCR was sampled from an adult who received the MenACWY meningococcal vaccine as a control. Specimen: peripheral blood, collected 28 days after the second dose of the MenACWY control vaccine. CDR3 protein: CASSVRTGGPNTGELFF. In DNA, the CDR3 is TGTGCCAGCAGCGTGAGGACAGGGGGCCCGAACACCGGGGAGCTGTTTTTT.